These 31 T cell receptor beta chains were sequenced from one sample in a study of tissue T cells after allogeneic stem cell transplantation. The repertoire was sequenced with immunoSEQ multiplex PCR; TCRdb's copy has only in-frame clones and lacks some. Here the sample spans approximately 45,000 clones, around 72% being singletons. The sequenced material came from sorted cells pooled from one or two spleens. Every receptor here comes from a pool of C57BL/6 mice in good health.

This clone was found a few times. The gene names here belong to mouse. The DNA ends 1 residue before the CDR3 does, and the rest of the CDR3 is filled in from the germline J gene. The rearrangement joins TRBV5 to TRBJ2-7; D remains unclear. The V gene lost 0 bases and the J gene lost 0 bases, with 6 bases spanning the gap. The CDR3 covers 14 residues. CDR1 LGHNA and CDR2 YNLKQL come from the germline V gene (reference sequence). The CDR3 spells CASSQDWSSYEQYF. Partial CDR3 DNA: TGTGCCAGCAGCCAAGACTGGAGCTCCTATGAACAGTAC.

This clone was counted between two and nine times. Gene names are mouse gene names. The read halts 1 residue ahead of the CDR3 end, with the missing end drawn from the germline J gene. This chain connects TRBV3 to TRBJ2-7; no definite D call. The CDR3 length is 13 residues. Germline V gene data show CDR1 as SNHLY and CDR2 as FYNGKV (reference sequence). The germline V and J ends were trimmed by 1 base and 7 bases, with 11 bases remaining between them. The covered CDR3 bases are TGTGCCAGCAGCTTAGAGCCGCCCGGGGAACAGTAC. Translated, it gives CASSLEPPGEQY. The full CDR3 is CASSLEPPGEQYF.

As regards this clone: Gene names and germline refer to mouse. CDR3 DNA, as far as it was read: TGTGCCTGGAGTCTTAGACATCCTAAACCCCTCTAC. It translates to CAWSLRHPKPLY. The whole CDR3 reads CAWSLRHPKPLYF. This chain joins TRBV31 and TRBJ1-6, with D uncertain. Read sequence stops 1 residue before the CDR3 end, and the germline J gene provides the missing end. TRBJ1-6 is annotated as an ORF whose role is uncertain. V was shortened by 0 bases and J by 13 bases, with 13 bases between the two germline ends. The CDR3 spans 13 residues. Per germline, CDR1 GKSSPN and CDR2 SITVG.

A note on this clone: Gene names and germline refer to mouse. The sequence runs out 1 residue before the end of the CDR3; the remainder is reconstructed from the germline J gene. The rearrangement uses TRBV13-1 and TRBJ1-2, with TRBD1 as a possible D gene (6 bases). V was pared by 4 bases and J by 0 bases, with 10 bases between. The CDR3 covers 14 residues. CDR1 and CDR2 (germline): NSHNY, SYGAGN. The CDR3 protein is CASSLGQPNSDYTF. Partial CDR3 DNA: TGTGCCAGCAGTTTGGGACAACCAAACTCCGACTACACC.

Concerning this clone itself: Gene names are the mouse ones. The read is 1 residue too short to cover the CDR3 end, so that end is filled in from the germline J gene. V is TRBV13-1 and J is TRBJ1-1, with 9 bases matching TRBD1. This CDR3 comprises 13 residues. CDR1 is NSHNY and CDR2 is SYGAGN in the germline V gene. Unmatched junction bases numbered 4, after V lost 3 bases and J lost 7 bases. The covered CDR3 bases are TGTGCCAGCAGTGGAACAGGGGGCGGAGAAGTCTTC. Its protein product is CASSGTGGGEVF. The complete CDR3 sequence is CASSGTGGGEVFF.

For this clone: Gene names denote mouse genes. The read falls 1 residue short of the CDR3 end, and the missing part is taken from the germline J gene. The chain combines TRBV13-2 with TRBJ2-3, with D possibly matching TRBD1 (6 bases). Trimming removed 2 bases from V and 3 bases from J, with 10 bases in between. CDR1 is NNHNN, CDR2 SYGAGS, per germline (reference sequence). This CDR3 has 14 residues. CDR3 sequence reads: CASGETGRAETLYF. The CDR3 DNA, read in part, is TGTGCCAGCGGTGAAACAGGGAGGGCAGAAACGCTGTAT.

Regarding this clone: Gene names are the mouse ones. The sequenced fragment ends 1 residue before the CDR3 boundary, so the rest is inferred from the germline J gene. V usage is TRBV4 and J usage is TRBJ2-5; TRBD2 agrees at 14 bases. V dropped 5 bases and J dropped 8; count of bases not matched to a gene: 6. CDR3 length: 15 residues. The germline gives CDR1 LGHDT, CDR2 YNNKQL (reference sequence). CDR3 protein: CASSRDWGGAGTQYF. The DNA read from the CDR3 is TGTGCCAGCAGCCGGGACTGGGGGGGCGCGGGCACCCAGTAC. Using reference TRBV4 and TRBJ2-5 for the parts outside the CDR3, the full variable domain is ETAVFQTPNYHVTQVGNEVSFNCKQTLGHDTMYWYKQDSKKLLKIMFSYNNKQLIVNETVPRRFSPQSSDKAHLNLRIKSVEPEDSAVYLCASSRDWGGAGTQYFGPGTRLLVL.

Regarding this clone: Germline and genes: mouse. Read sequence stops 1 residue before the CDR3 end, and the germline J gene provides the missing end. The chain has TRBV13-2 and TRBJ2-7; TRBD1 might be the D (7 bases). Germline V gene data show CDR1 as NNHNN and CDR2 as SYGAGS (reference sequence). Trimming removed 2 bases at V and 7 bases at J, with 13 bases between. This CDR3 contains 13 residues. CDR3 amino acids: CASGDKGAGEQYF. CDR3 DNA (partial): TGTGCCAGCGGTGACAAGGGGGCTGGGGAACAGTAC.

This clone came up a few times. The gene symbols are mouse symbols. The sequence runs out 1 residue before the end of the CDR3; the remainder is reconstructed from the germline J gene. The chain uses TRBV13-3 and TRBJ1-3; possible D gene TRBD1, 5 bases. The CDR3 extends over 15 amino acids. CDR1 is NNHDY and CDR2 is SYVADS in the germline V gene. The V end lost 3 bases, the J end lost 0 bases, and 10 bases lay between the germline ends. The CDR3: CASSGGHSSGNTLYF. The sequenced CDR3 bases are TGTGCCAGCAGTGGAGGACACTCTTCTGGAAATACGCTCTAT.

This clone came up a few times. Gene names and germline match the mouse. The sequence runs out 1 residue before the end of the CDR3; the remainder is reconstructed from the germline J gene. The gene calls are TRBV2 and TRBJ2-7, with D hard to call. The germline V gene has CDR1 LGHNA and CDR2 YSYQKL. The ends were cut back, 3 bases at V and 3 bases at J, with 6 bases in the middle. CDR3 length: 12 residues. The CDR3 protein is CASSHWFYEQYF. The part of the CDR3 DNA that was read is TGTGCCAGCAGCCATTGGTTCTATGAACAGTAC.

With respect to this clone: Germline and genes: mouse. The CDR3 goes on 1 residue after the read ends, and that part is filled in from the germline J gene. This chain joins TRBV4 and TRBJ1-2, with 7 bases lining up with TRBD1. V dropped 5 bases and J dropped 2; count of bases not matched to a gene: 2. The CDR3 has 13 amino acids. Germline V CDR1 and CDR2: LGHDT, YNNKQL (reference sequence). The CDR3 region is CASSIQGNSDYTF. The covered CDR3 bases are TGTGCCAGCAGCATACAGGGGAACTCCGACTACACC.

As regards this clone: The gene names given are mouse names. Read sequence stops 1 residue before the CDR3 end, and the germline J gene provides the missing end. The chain carries TRBV13-3 and TRBJ2-5, with 7 bases fitting TRBD1. After removal of 9 bases from V and 3 bases from J, the junction contained 4 bases not matched to a gene. The germline CDR1 and CDR2 sequences are NNHDY and SYVADS. The CDR3 spans 12 residues. The chain's CDR3 is CAIRDRQDTQYF. Partial CDR3 DNA: TGTGCCATCCGGGACAGACAAGACACCCAGTAC.

Comment on this clone: Genes and germline are mouse. With the read ending 1 residue before the CDR3 end, the germline J gene is used to fill in that end. This chain connects TRBV31 to TRBJ2-1, with D hard to call. Trimming left V 0 bases short and J 0 bases short, with 6 bases between. There are 14 residues in the CDR3. In germline, CDR1 is GKSSPN, CDR2 SITVG. The CDR3 region is CAWSLMDNYAEQFF. CDR3 DNA, as far as it was read: TGTGCCTGGAGTCTAATGGATAACTATGCTGAGCAGTTC.

As for this clone: Gene names denote mouse genes. The read ends 1 residue early relative to the CDR3; the germline J gene fills the gap. The chain couples TRBV13-2 to TRBJ1-1; possibly TRBD1 for D (6 bases). The CDR3 extends over 14 amino acids. The germline V gene has CDR1 NNHNN and CDR2 SYGAGS (reference sequence). Between the trimmed V and J ends, which lost 2 bases and 2 bases, there was a span of 10 bases. This CDR3 is CASGERGHNTEVFF. The part of the CDR3 DNA that was read is TGTGCCAGCGGTGAGAGGGGACATAACACAGAAGTCTTC.

About this clone itself: The gene names given are mouse names. Read sequence stops 1 residue before the CDR3 end, and the germline J gene provides the missing end. The V gene is TRBV19, the J gene TRBJ2-4, with a possible D match to TRBD1 (5 bases). CDR3 length: 15 residues. The germline gives CDR1 FNHDT, CDR2 SITEND (reference sequence). Trimming left V 4 bases short and J 0 bases short, with 12 bases between. The part of the CDR3 DNA that was read is TGTGCCAGCAGTCCTCGACAGACTAGTCAAAACACCTTGTAC. This sequence encodes CASSPRQTSQNTLY. The full-length CDR3 reads as CASSPRQTSQNTLYF.

Worth noting for this clone: Germline and genes here are mouse. The observed sequence ends 1 residue before the CDR3 terminus, with the missing tail filled in from the germline J gene. The V call is TRBV19, the J call TRBJ2-4; perhaps TRBD2 as D (6 bases). Germline assignment: CDR1 FNHDT and CDR2 SITEND (reference sequence). This CDR3 is built from 11 residues. V was shortened by 7 bases and J by 6 bases, with 9 bases between the two germline ends. CDR3 sequence reads: CASGDFNTLYF. Incomplete CDR3 DNA: TGTGCCAGCGGGGACTTTAACACCTTGTAC.

As regards this clone: Gene names and germline match the mouse. From the germline J gene comes the end of the CDR3, since the read stops 1 residue before it. The rearrangement links TRBV19 to TRBJ2-7, with 8 nucleotides matching TRBD1. The ends lost 1 base at V and 3 bases at J; junction bases unmatched: 6. Germline V gene sequence: CDR1 FNHDT, CDR2 SITEND (reference sequence). This CDR3 region has 15 residues. The CDR3 sequence is CASSIPRTGGYEQYF. The CDR3 DNA, read in part, is TGTGCCAGCAGTATACCCCGAACAGGGGGCTATGAACAGTAC.

About this clone itself: Mouse gene names and germline throughout. The read gets to within 1 residue of the CDR3 end, and the germline J gene fills in the rest. Additional DNA sequences in this sample encode the identical CDR3. This rearrangement joins TRBV31 to TRBJ2-3; 8 bases agree with TRBD1. The CDR3 totals 14 residues. Per germline, CDR1 GKSSPN and CDR2 SITVG. V lost 3 bases, J lost 3 bases, and 5 bases stayed unmatched. The covered CDR3 bases are TGTGCCTGGAGAACAGGGGGAGGGGCAGAAACGCTGTAT. Residues: CAWRTGGGAETLY. The entire CDR3 reads CAWRTGGGAETLYF.

This clone came up once. The listed genes are named as in mouse. The read stops 1 residue short of the end of the CDR3; the missing end is completed from the germline J gene. This chain uses TRBV3 with TRBJ1-4; 9 nucleotides align to TRBD1. This CDR3 comprises 15 residues. With 5 bases clipped from V and 7 bases from J, the junction kept 8 bases outside the gene matches. The germline V gene has CDR1 SNHLY and CDR2 FYNGKV (reference sequence). Partial CDR3 DNA: TGTGCCAGCAGCCCCCGGGACAGGGAAGGCGAAAGATTATTT. This codes for CASSPRDREGERLF. The entire CDR3 reads CASSPRDREGERLFF.

Notes on this clone: Any gene name here is a mouse gene name. The CDR3 is cut off 1 residue early in the read; its end comes from the germline J gene. The chain carries TRBV14 and TRBJ1-1, with 7 bases aligning to TRBD1. V lost 5 bases, J lost 0 bases, and 1 base stayed unmatched. CDR3 length: 13 residues. CDR1 SGHDT and CDR2 FRDEAV come from the germline V gene. The CDR3 sequence: CASSQGANTEVFF. CDR3 DNA (partial): TGTGCCAGCAGCCAGGGGGCAAACACAGAAGTCTTC. Based on the CDR3 plus reference TRBV14 and TRBJ1-1, the full variable domain is EAGVTQSPRYAVLQEGQAVSFWCDPISGHDTLYWYQQPRDQGPQLLVYFRDEAVIDNSQLPSDRFSAVRPKGTNSTLKIQSAKQGDTATYLCASSQGANTEVFFGKGTRLTVV.

About this clone itself: Gene labels here are mouse ones. Read coverage stops 1 residue before the CDR3 terminus; the germline J gene supplies the remainder. J is TRBJ2-5 and V is TRBV4; 12 bases line up with TRBD2. CDR3 length: 14 residues. V was clipped by 5 bases and J by 4 bases; unmatched bases: 1. In germline, CDR1 is LGHDT, CDR2 YNNKQL (reference sequence). Partial CDR3 DNA: TGTGCCAGCAGCAGGGACTGGGGGGAAGACACCCAGTAC. As protein: CASSRDWGEDTQY. The whole CDR3 region reads CASSRDWGEDTQYF.

Regarding this clone: Mouse gene names and germline throughout. Read sequence stops 1 residue before the CDR3 end, and the germline J gene provides the missing end. This chain joins TRBV31 and TRBJ1-3; tentative D call: TRBD1 (6 bases). Germline lookup yields CDR1 GKSSPN and CDR2 SITVG. V was clipped by 1 base and J by 0 bases, with 10 bases between them. This CDR3 spans 15 amino acids. CDR3 DNA, as far as it was read: TGTGCCTGGAGTCAGGGGGGTGGTTCTGGAAATACGCTCTAT. Its translation: CAWSQGGGSGNTLY. The full CDR3 protein is CAWSQGGGSGNTLYF.

On this clone itself: Mouse gene names apply. From the germline J gene comes the end of the CDR3, since the read stops 1 residue before it. The chain combines TRBV31 with TRBJ1-4; D gene uncertain. Germline V gene lookup returns CDR1 GKSSPN and CDR2 SITVG. V was clipped by 0 bases and J by 4 bases, with 9 bases between them. The CDR3 is 14 residues long. CDR3 loop: CAWSLGDINERLFF. The sequenced part of the CDR3 DNA is TGTGCCTGGAGTCTAGGTGACATCAACGAAAGATTATTT.

Comments on this clone: These gene names are mouse names. The CDR3 end falls 1 residue outside the read, so it is completed with the germline J gene. This sequence joins TRBV13-2 and TRBJ1-4; perhaps TRBD1 as D (6 bases). V was trimmed by 2 bases and J by 0 bases, leaving 8 bases between them. Germline loops: CDR1 NNHNN, CDR2 SYGAGS (reference sequence). The CDR3 has 15 residues. CDR3 loop: CASGEQGISNERLFF. The part of the CDR3 DNA that was read is TGTGCCAGCGGTGAGCAGGGGATTTCCAACGAAAGATTATTT.

Turning to this clone: Gene names refer to mouse genes. The read falls 1 residue short of the CDR3 end, and the missing part is taken from the germline J gene. The rearrangement uses TRBV13-2 and TRBJ1-6, with 8 bases fitting TRBD1. Being an ORF, TRBJ1-6 has a function that is uncertain. V lost 2 bases, J lost 3 bases, and 1 base stayed unmatched. Germline V gene sequence: CDR1 NNHNN, CDR2 SYGAGS (reference sequence). This CDR3 is 15 amino acids long. The DNA read from the CDR3 is TGTGCCAGCGGTGAAACAGGGGGCTATAATTCGCCCCTCTAC. It is translated as CASGETGGYNSPLY. The full CDR3 protein reads CASGETGGYNSPLYF.

A single count supports this clone. The genes are named according to mouse. The read ends 1 residue shy of where the CDR3 ends; the end is completed using the germline J gene. The gene calls are TRBV16 and TRBJ2-2, with TRBD2 matching 11 bases. In germline, CDR1 is SGHSA, CDR2 FRNQAP. V shed 5 bases and J 0 bases; nucleotides not matched to a gene: 2. The CDR3 runs to 16 residues. The DNA read from the CDR3 is TGTGCAAGCAGCGTGACTGGGGGGGCAAACACCGGGCAGCTCTAC. This gives the protein CASSVTGGANTGQLY. The whole CDR3 protein is CASSVTGGANTGQLYF.

To note about this clone: Gene names and germline match the mouse. The read ends 1 residue before the CDR3 terminus; that terminus is restored from the germline J gene. Other DNA sequences within the sample encode an identical CDR3. This chain joins TRBV29 and TRBJ2-4, with D possibly being TRBD1 (6 bases). This CDR3 region has 14 residues. The ends were cut back, 2 bases at V and 0 bases at J, with 6 bases in the middle. Germline V gene sequence: CDR1 MSHET, CDR2 SYDVDS. The sequenced CDR3 bases are TGTGCTAGCAGTTTAAGGGGGAGTCAAAACACCTTGTAC. It specifies CASSLRGSQNTLY. The full CDR3 sequence reads CASSLRGSQNTLYF.

Regarding this clone: Here the gene names and germline are mouse. With the read ending 1 residue before the CDR3 end, the germline J gene is used to fill in that end. The rearrangement links TRBV31 to TRBJ2-5; 10 nucleotides match TRBD1. The CDR3 runs to 15 residues. J lost 3 bases, V lost 0 bases, and 3 bases had no gene match. Germline lookup yields CDR1 GKSSPN and CDR2 SITVG. The part of the CDR3 DNA that was read is TGTGCCTGGAGTCTAGAGGACAGGGGGCAAGACACCCAGTAC. Protein: CAWSLEDRGQDTQY. The full-length CDR3 reads as CAWSLEDRGQDTQYF.

With regard to this clone: Gene names and germline match the mouse. The sequence runs out 1 residue before the end of the CDR3; the remainder is reconstructed from the germline J gene. The V gene is TRBV1, the J gene TRBJ2-4; weak D call: TRBD1 (5 bases). Deletions cut 1 base from V and 0 bases from J, with 5 bases between. This CDR3 comprises 14 residues. The germline CDR1 and CDR2 sequences are NSQYPW and LRSPGD (reference sequence). This CDR3 is CTCSAAGSQNTLYF. Incomplete CDR3 DNA: TGCACCTGCAGTGCAGCAGGGAGTCAAAACACCTTGTAC.

As to this clone: The genes are named according to mouse. The read finishes 1 residue shy of the CDR3 end, and the germline J gene is used to complete it. This chain links TRBV29 with TRBJ2-5; D gene uncertain. This CDR3 comprises 15 residues. Germline values: CDR1 MSHET, CDR2 SYDVDS. V shed 2 bases and J shed 2 bases, with 11 bases lying between them. The CDR3 DNA, read in part, is TGTGCTAGCAGTTTAAGAGGGCTAGTCCAAGACACCCAGTAC. It is translated as CASSLRGLVQDTQY. The whole CDR3 sequence reads CASSLRGLVQDTQYF. Drawing the rest from reference TRBV29 and TRBJ2-5, the complete variable domain is DMKVTQMPRYLIKRMGENVLLECGQDMSHETMYWYRQDPGLGLQLIYISYDVDSNSEGDIPKGYRVSRKKREHFSLILDSAKTNQTSVYFCASSLRGLVQDTQYFGPGTRLLVL.

There are a few counts of this clone. Any gene name here is a mouse gene name. The CDR3 goes on 1 residue after the read ends, and that part is filled in from the germline J gene. The genes are TRBV17 and TRBJ2-7, with 8 nucleotides matching TRBD2. Germline assignment: CDR1 MNHDT and CDR2 YYDKIL. V was clipped by 6 bases and J by 3 bases; unmatched bases: 7. The CDR3 spans 14 residues. The sequenced part of the CDR3 DNA is TGTGCTAGCAGCCCGACTGGGGCCTTCTATGAACAGTAC. Amino acid sequence: CASSPTGAFYEQY. From start to end, the CDR3 is CASSPTGAFYEQYF.